These 8 T cell receptor beta chains were sequenced from one sample in a study of kidney transplant recipient with SARS-CoV-2 infection. Using its own MiXCR run on the reads, TCRdb lists one record per CDR3 protein. The sample lists 200,000 to 300,000 distinct CDR3 sequences; less than 35% were seen once. Sequences were derived from a blood sample, sampled at baseline and around day 110 from a kidney transplant recipient. These receptor sequences come from a male patient younger than 45 who had COVID-19 and was a kidney transplant recipient. Some of the T cells might come from the graft donor.

This clonotype was counted a few times. The chain joins TRBV11-3 to TRBJ2-1; 7 bases are shared with TRBD1. Germline loops: CDR1 SGHNT, CDR2 YENEEA. This CDR3 region has 16 residues. The trim removed 5 bases at V and 6 bases at J, leaving 13 bases unmatched. The DNA for the CDR3 is TGTGCCAGCAGCCAACTCGGGGACAGATGGCCCAATGAGCAGTTCTTC. It encodes CASSQLGDRWPNEQFF.

This clonotype has at least ten counts. This chain connects TRBV6-6 to TRBJ2-7; 9 bases fit TRBD1. The CDR3 has 15 amino acids. In germline, CDR1 is MNHNY, CDR2 SVGAGI (reference sequence). V was clipped by 6 bases and J by 4 bases; unmatched bases: 10. As DNA, the CDR3 is TGTGCCAGCAGGAGGGGATCGGACAGGGGTTACGAGCAGTACTTC. The encoded protein is CASRRGSDRGYEQYF.

A word on this clonotype: This may be a read error: a much more frequent sequence differs by one nucleotide. The chain carries TRBV6-2 or TRBV6-3 and TRBJ1-4, with D unclear. Germline lookup yields CDR1 MNHEY and CDR2 SVGEGT. This CDR3 has 17 residues. V dropped 6 bases and J dropped 0 bases, with 17 bases sitting between them. This chain's CDR3 is CASSRELTLATNEKLFF. CDR3 DNA sequence: TGTGCCAGCAGCCGGGAACTGACCCTTGCAACTAATGAAAAACTGTTTTTT.

Many counts were recorded for this clonotype. This sequence joins TRBV10-1 and TRBJ1-2, with D unclear. V lost 5 bases to trimming and J lost 4 bases, with 23 bases between them. This CDR3 comprises 17 residues. Germline CDR1 reads WNHNN; CDR2 reads SYGVQD (reference sequence). CDR3 DNA sequence: TGCGCCAGCAGTCGCGGTGGAAGATCGCGAAAGACCTATGGCTACACCTTC. Protein sequence: CASSRGGRSRKTYGYTF.

The table lists this clonotype with many counts. The chain combines TRBV28 with TRBJ1-2; TRBD1 agrees at 11 bases. Germline V CDR1 and CDR2: MDHEN, SYDVKM. V was clipped by 4 bases and J by 8 bases; unmatched bases: 12. This CDR3 has 16 residues. CDR3 in amino acids: CASSSPGQGEGWGYTF. The CDR3 coding sequence is TGTGCCAGCAGTTCGCCGGGACAGGGGGAAGGTTGGGGCTACACCTTC.

This clonotype was seen once. A read error may be the cause here, since a much bigger clone is one base away. The chain employs TRBV18 and TRBJ1-5; D unresolved. The V gene lost 3 bases and the J gene lost 4 bases, with 13 bases spanning the gap. Germline V gives CDR1 KGHSH, CDR2 LQKENI. This CDR3 region has 15 residues. In DNA, the CDR3 is TGTGCCAGCTCACCTAAGGCAGCTGGGAATCAGCCCCAGCATTTT. As protein: CASSPKAAGNQPQHF.

This clonotype was counted many times. The rearrangement joins TRBV4-3 to TRBJ2-6; no definite D call. This CDR3 is 17 amino acids long. Deletions cut 2 bases from V and 4 bases from J, with 15 bases between. The germline gives CDR1 LGHNA, CDR2 YSLEER. CDR3 region: CASSQSSFLAGANVLTF. The CDR3 bases are TGCGCCAGCAGCCAATCGTCTTTTCTGGCGGGGGCCAACGTCCTGACTTTC.

The chain recombines TRBV11-1 with TRBJ1-2; D is undetermined. From germline, CDR1 is SGHAT and CDR2 FQDESV (reference sequence). The V gene lost 5 bases and the J gene lost 7 bases, with 26 bases spanning the gap. This CDR3 has 17 residues. CDR3 sequence reads: CASSHGYKAGKACGYTF. CDR3 in DNA: TGTGCCAGCAGCCACGGGTATAAGGCTGGAAAGGCCTGTGGCTACACCTTC.